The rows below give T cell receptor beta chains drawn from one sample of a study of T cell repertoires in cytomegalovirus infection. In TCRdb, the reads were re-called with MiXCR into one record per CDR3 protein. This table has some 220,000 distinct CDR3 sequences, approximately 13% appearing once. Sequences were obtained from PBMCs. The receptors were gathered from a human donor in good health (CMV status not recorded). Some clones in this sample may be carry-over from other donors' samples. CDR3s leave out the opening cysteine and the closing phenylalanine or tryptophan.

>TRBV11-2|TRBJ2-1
ASSLSGRASNEQF
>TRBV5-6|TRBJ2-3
ASLRGTTDTQY
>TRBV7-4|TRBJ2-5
ASIHRGINGETQY
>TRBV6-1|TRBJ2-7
ASSNLAGGEYEQY
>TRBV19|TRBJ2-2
ASTLRRVLTGELF
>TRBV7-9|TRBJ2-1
ASSRHRGQGTFYNEQF
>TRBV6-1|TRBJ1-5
ASSSRDRGRNQPQH
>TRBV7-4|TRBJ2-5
ASSVGQGGTQY
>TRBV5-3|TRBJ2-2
ASSLSGSGTGELF
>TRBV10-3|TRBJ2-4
AISAVGGAKNIQY
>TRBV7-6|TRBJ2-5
ASSQYPGTETQY